A single sample is the source of the 5 T cell receptor beta chains below, sequenced in a study of blood T cell repertoires in COVID-19. Here immunoSEQ multiplex PCR was the method, and the copy in TCRdb shows in-frame clones only, minus some. The repertoire holds some 170,000 clones, with about 80% as singletons. The sample taken for sequencing was peripheral blood. The source is a woman aged 65 to 85 with acute or convalescent COVID-19.

V gene TRBV30 combines with J gene TRBJ1-1; D perhaps matches TRBD1 (5 bases). CDR3 length: 12 amino acids. Germline CDR1 and CDR2: GTSNPN and SVGIG (reference sequence). The V gene lost 3 bases and the J gene lost 4 bases, with 9 bases spanning the gap. CDR3 coding DNA: TGTGCCTGGAGAGGGGAACCCACTGAAGCTTTCTTT. It specifies CAWRGEPTEAFF.

In regard to this clone: The same CDR3 arises from other DNA sequences in this sample as well. The chain links TRBV24-1 to TRBJ1-2; weak D call: TRBD1 (5 bases). From germline, CDR1 is KGHDR and CDR2 SFDVKD. The CDR3 is 13 residues long. Trimming took 9 bases from V and 2 from J, leaving 12 bases between them. In DNA form, the CDR3 reads TGTGCCACCTCGGGTGGGGCGAACTATGGCTACACCTTC. Protein sequence: CATSGGANYGYTF.

Here the CDR3 DNA reads TGTGCCAGCAGTGAGGGGCCTCGCTCCTACGAGCAGTACTTC. This translates into CASSEGPRSYEQYF. This sequence joins TRBV6-1 and TRBJ2-7, with D tentatively TRBD1 (5 bases). The ends were cut back, 3 bases at V and 0 bases at J, with 9 bases in the middle. The CDR3 runs to 14 residues. Per the germline V gene, CDR1 is MNHNS and CDR2 is SASEGT.

This chain uses TRBV3-1 (or the pseudogene TRBV3-2) with TRBJ2-7; TRBD2 aligns across 9 bases. The germline gives CDR1 LGHDT, CDR2 YNNKEL (reference sequence). V was pared by 2 bases and J by 5 bases, with 10 bases of the junction left unmatched. The CDR3 is 16 amino acids. The CDR3 DNA follows: TGTGCCAGCAGCCAAAGCTCTCTAGCGGGATCGAACGAGCAGTACTTC. Its protein product is CASSQSSLAGSNEQYF.

The chain couples TRBV7-6 to TRBJ2-3, with TRBD2 matching over 10 bases. Germline V lookup: CDR1 SGHVS, CDR2 FNYEAQ. Unmatched junction bases numbered 6, after V lost 1 base and J lost 2 bases. The CDR3 sequence is 17 residues long. CDR3 nucleotides: TGTGCCAGCAGCTTAGGCGGACTAGCGGTCCTCACAGATACGCAGTATTTT. Translated, it gives CASSLGGLAVLTDTQYF. Using reference TRBV7-6 and TRBJ2-3 for the parts outside the CDR3, the full variable domain is GAGVSQSPRYKVTKRGQDVALRCDPISGHVSLYWYRQALGQGPEFLTYFNYEAQQDKSGLPNDRFSAERPEGSISTLTIQRTEQRDSAMYRCASSLGGLAVLTDTQYFGPGTRLTVL.